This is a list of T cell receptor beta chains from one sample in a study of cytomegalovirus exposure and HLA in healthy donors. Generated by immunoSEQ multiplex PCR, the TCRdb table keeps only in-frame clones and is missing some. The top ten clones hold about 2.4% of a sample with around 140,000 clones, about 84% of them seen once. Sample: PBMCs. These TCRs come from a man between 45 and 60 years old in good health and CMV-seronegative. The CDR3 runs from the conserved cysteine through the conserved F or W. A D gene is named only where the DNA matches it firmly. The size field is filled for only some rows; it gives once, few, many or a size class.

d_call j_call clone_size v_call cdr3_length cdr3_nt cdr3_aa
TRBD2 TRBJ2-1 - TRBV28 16 TGTGCCAGTTTCCGTGAATCTAGCGGGAGGGCCGGTGAGCAGTTCTTC CASFRESSGRAGEQFF
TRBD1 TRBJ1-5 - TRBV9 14 TGTGCCAGCAGCACCGGGACAGGGTATCAGCCCCAGCATTTT CASSTGTGYQPQHF
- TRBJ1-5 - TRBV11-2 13 TGTGCCAGCAGCTTAGGGCTGAATCAGCCCCAGCATTTT CASSLGLNQPQHF
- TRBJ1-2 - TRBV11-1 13 TGTGCCAGCAGCCAAGACAGGAACTATGGCTACACCTTC CASSQDRNYGYTF
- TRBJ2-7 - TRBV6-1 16 TGTGCCAGCAGTGAATGGAGGGCAGGGCACTCCTACGAGCAGTACTTC CASSEWRAGHSYEQYF
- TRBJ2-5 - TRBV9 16 TGTGCCAGCAGCGTAGGTGTCCGGGGTCCACAAGAGACCCAGTACTTC CASSVGVRGPQETQYF
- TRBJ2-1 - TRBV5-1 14 TGCGCCAGCAGCCCTAAGGTGGTTAGCGATGAGCAGTTCTTC CASSPKVVSDEQFF
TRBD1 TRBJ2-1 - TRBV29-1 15 TGCAGCGTTGGGGGACAGGCGAGCTCCTACAATGAGCAGTTCTTC CSVGGQASSYNEQFF
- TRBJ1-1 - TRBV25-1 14 TGTGCCAGCAGTGAAGTAGGGCAGGGCACTGAAGCTTTCTTT CASSEVGQGTEAFF
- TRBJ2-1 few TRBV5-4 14 TGTGCCAGCAGCTCGGACTGGCTGGACAATGAGCAGTTCTTC CASSSDWLDNEQFF
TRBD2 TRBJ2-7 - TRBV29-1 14 TGCAGCCCAACCGGGACTAGGGTTATTTACGAGCAGTACTTC CSPTGTRVIYEQYF
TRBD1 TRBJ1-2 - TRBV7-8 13 TGTGCCAGCAGCGAGGACAGGAACTATGGCTACACCTTC CASSEDRNYGYTF
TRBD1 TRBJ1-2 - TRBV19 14 TGTGCCAGTGATCTAGGGACAGGGCTTTATGGCTACACCTTC CASDLGTGLYGYTF
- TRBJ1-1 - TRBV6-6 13 TGTGCCAGCAGTCCTCGGGGGAGCACTGAAGCTTTCTTT CASSPRGSTEAFF
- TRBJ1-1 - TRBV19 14 TGTGCCAGTAATATTGTTGGCAGGGGAACTGAAGCTTTCTTT CASNIVGRGTEAFF
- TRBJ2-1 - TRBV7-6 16 TGTGCCAGCAGCTTAGCAGTCACAGTCTCCTACAATGAGCAGTTCTTC CASSLAVTVSYNEQFF
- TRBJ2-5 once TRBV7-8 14 TGTGCCAGCACCCGGCCAGGATTCCAAGAGACCCAGTACTTC CASTRPGFQETQYF
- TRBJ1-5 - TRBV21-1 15 TGTGCCAGCAGCAAAGCCCAATGGGGAGATCAGCCCCAGCATTTT CASSKAQWGDQPQHF
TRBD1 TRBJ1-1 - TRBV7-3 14 TGTGCCAGCAGCATAGACAGGGCGAACACTGAAGCTTTCTTT CASSIDRANTEAFF
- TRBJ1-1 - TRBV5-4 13 TGTGCCAGCAGTTACGACAGGCACACTGAAGCTTTCTTT CASSYDRHTEAFF
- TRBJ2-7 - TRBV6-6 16 TGTGCCAGCAGTTATTCGAGGTCCGAACCGTCCTACGAGCAGTACTTC CASSYSRSEPSYEQYF
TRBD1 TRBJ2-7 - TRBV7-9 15 TGTGCCAGCAGCTTATTAGCAGGGGGCTCCTACGAGCAGTACTTC CASSLLAGGSYEQYF
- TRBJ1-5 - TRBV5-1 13 TGCGCCAGCAGCTTGGATCTCAATCAGCCCCAGCATTTT CASSLDLNQPQHF
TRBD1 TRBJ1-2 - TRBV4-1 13 TGCGCCAGCAGTCACAGGGGATCCTATGGCTACACCTTC CASSHRGSYGYTF
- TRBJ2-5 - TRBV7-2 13 TGTGCCAGCAGCTTAACCCGACAGGAGACCCAGTACTTC CASSLTRQETQYF
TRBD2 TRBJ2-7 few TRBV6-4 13 TGTGCCAGGGGACGGGGGGTGCCCTACGAGCAGTACTTC CARGRGVPYEQYF
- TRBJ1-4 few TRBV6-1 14 TGTGCCAGCAGTGGACGGGGTAAGAATGAAAAACTGTTTTTT CASSGRGKNEKLFF
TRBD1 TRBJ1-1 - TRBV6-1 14 TGTGCCAGCATCATCATTAGGACAGGCACTGAAGCTTTCTTT CASIIIRTGTEAFF
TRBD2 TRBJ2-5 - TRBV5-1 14 TGCGCCAGCTACCCTAGCGGGGGTCAAGAGACCCAGTACTTC CASYPSGGQETQYF
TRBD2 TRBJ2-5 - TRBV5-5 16 TGTGCCAGCAGCTTGGGGACTAGCGGATTCCAAGAGACCCAGTACTTC CASSLGTSGFQETQYF
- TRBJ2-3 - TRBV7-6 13 TGTGCCAGCAGCGATCCAGTTGCAGATACGCAGTATTTT CASSDPVADTQYF
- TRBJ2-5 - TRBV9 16 TGTGCCAGCAGCCCTTTCGGTGGGGGCCCTAGGGAGACCCAGTACTTC CASSPFGGGPRETQYF
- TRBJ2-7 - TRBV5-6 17 TGTGCCAGCAGCCAGGGCGGGGTTCGACCCACCGTCTACGAGCAGTACTTC CASSQGGVRPTVYEQYF
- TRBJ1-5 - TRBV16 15 TGTGCCAGCAGCCAGCGGGGAAGTAGCAATCAGCCCCAGCATTTT CASSQRGSSNQPQHF
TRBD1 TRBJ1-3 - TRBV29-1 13 TGCAGCGTTGGGACAGGGAATGGAAACACCATATATTTT CSVGTGNGNTIYF
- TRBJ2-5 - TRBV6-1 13 TGTGCCAGCGGGCAACAGGGGAGGGAGACCCAGTACTTC CASGQQGRETQYF
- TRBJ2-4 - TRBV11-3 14 TGTGCCAGCAGCCTCCGACAGAGTAAAAACATTCAGTACTTC CASSLRQSKNIQYF
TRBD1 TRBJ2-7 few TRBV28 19 TGTGCCAGCAGTTCAGGAGGACAGGGGGTATTCTCCAGCTCCTACGAGCAGTACTTC CASSSGGQGVFSSSYEQYF
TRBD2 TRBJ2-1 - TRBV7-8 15 TGTGCCAGCAGCTTCCTAGCGGGATCCTACAATGAGCAGTTCTTC CASSFLAGSYNEQFF
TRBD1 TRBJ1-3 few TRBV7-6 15 TGTGCCAGCAGCTCAAGTTCAGGGGGCGGAAACACCATATATTTT CASSSSSGGGNTIYF
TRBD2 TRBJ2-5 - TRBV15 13 TGTGCCACCAGCAGTGTCCTCGGGGGGGAGCAGTACTTC CATSSVLGGEQYF
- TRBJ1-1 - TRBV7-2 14 TGTGCCAGCAGCTTAGGGGGAGTAAACACTGAAGCTTTCTTT CASSLGGVNTEAFF
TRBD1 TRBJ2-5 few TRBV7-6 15 TGTGCCAGCAGCCCTCGACAGGGTGGTCGAGAGACCCAGTACTTC CASSPRQGGRETQYF
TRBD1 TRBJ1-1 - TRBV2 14 TGTGCCAGCAGTCAGACAGGGGATAACACTGAAGCTTTCTTT CASSQTGDNTEAFF
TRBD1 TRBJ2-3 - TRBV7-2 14 TGTGCCAGCAGGGACGGGACAGCAACAGATACGCAGTATTTT CASRDGTATDTQYF
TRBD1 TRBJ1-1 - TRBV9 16 TGTGCCAGCAGCGTGCGAGAAACAGGGGTGGACACTGAAGCTTTCTTT CASSVRETGVDTEAFF
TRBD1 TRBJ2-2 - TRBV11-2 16 TGTGCCAGCAGCCCGCGGACAGGGGTATACACCGGGGAGCTGTTTTTT CASSPRTGVYTGELFF
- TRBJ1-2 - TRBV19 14 TGTGCCAGTATCCCAGAACGGGGAGTGGATGGCTACACCTTC CASIPERGVDGYTF
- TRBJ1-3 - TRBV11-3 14 TGTGCCAGCAGCCACAGGGACACCGGAAACACCATATATTTT CASSHRDTGNTIYF
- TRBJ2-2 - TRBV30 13 TGTGCCTGGAGTGTCACTGACACCGGGGAGCTGTTTTTT CAWSVTDTGELFF
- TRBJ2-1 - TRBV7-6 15 TGTGCCAGCAGCTTCGCTCGCGCCGGCTACAATGAGCAGTTCTTC CASSFARAGYNEQFF
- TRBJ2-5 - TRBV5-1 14 TGCGCCAGCAGTTCCGACAGGTCAAGGGGGACCCAGTACTTC CASSSDRSRGTQYF
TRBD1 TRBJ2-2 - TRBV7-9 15 TGTGCCAGCAACACGGGACAGGGAGGCACCGGGGAGCTGTTTTTT CASNTGQGGTGELFF
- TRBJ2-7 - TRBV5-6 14 TGTGCCAGCACCGGCGGAGGGTCAGGCTACGAGCAGTACTTC CASTGGGSGYEQYF
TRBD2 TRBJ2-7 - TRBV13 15 TGTGCCAGCAGCCCCGGGACTAACCGAGCCTACGAGCAGTACTTC CASSPGTNRAYEQYF
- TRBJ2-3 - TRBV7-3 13 TGTGCCAGCAGCTCGTTGGAGTCAGATACGCAGTATTTT CASSSLESDTQYF
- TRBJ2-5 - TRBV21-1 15 TGTGCCAGCAGGAAAGGGGACAGGGGCCAAGAGACCCAGTACTTC CASRKGDRGQETQYF